The 2 T cell receptor beta chains below come from one sample, sequenced in a study of T cell clusters in autoimmune cytopenias. TRB amplification used 250 ng of peripheral blood genomic DNA. Multiplex touch-down PCR amplified TRB using TRB-A and TRB-B pools in one tube. TCRdb reanalyzed the multiplex PCR reads and collapses them to one entry per CDR3 protein, without DNA. The listing records approximately 6,000 distinct CDR3 sequences. Sequenced input: peripheral blood. These receptors all come from a human donor with an autoimmune cytopenia or autoimmune hepatitis (not recorded which).

This clonotype shows up as medium-sized (0.01 to 0.1%) by frequency. This chain links TRBV19 with TRBJ2-5; TCRdb calls TRBD1, which cannot be checked without DNA. From germline, CDR1 is LNHDA and CDR2 SQIVND (reference sequence). The CDR3 consists of 16 residues. This chain's CDR3 is CASSPLMTVDQETQYF.

This chain connects TRBV12-3 or TRBV12-4 to TRBJ2-2; TCRdb picks TRBD2, but there is no DNA to check that call. CDR3 length: 17 residues. The CDR3 spells CASSLEALAGVLGELFF.